The T cell receptor beta chain under discussion was sequenced for a study of CD8+ T cells in alopecia areata. Study-wide background: The study gave treated patients oral tofacitinib at 5 to 10 mg twice daily.

The V gene's germline CDR1 is SQVTM and CDR2 ANQGSEA. CDR3 length: 14 amino acids. Trimming removed 4 bases from V and 0 bases from J, with 7 bases in between. Once RNA had been extracted, it was reverse transcribed into cDNA to act as the sequencing template. TCRdb's copy holds only in-frame clones and misses some; the assay was immunoSEQ multiplex PCR. The data show about 170,000 clones, just over 65% seen once. This sequence originates from a human donor with alopecia areata. The V and J genes are TRBV29-1 and TRBJ2-6, with D hard to call. The source was CD8+ T cells sorted from blood, collected at week 0. The CDR3 here is CSVGSTSGANVLTF. The CDR3 DNA sequence: TGCAGCGTTGGATCTACCTCTGGGGCCAACGTCCTGACTTTC.